The sequence of this T cell receptor (beta chain) was determined in a study of blood T cell repertoires in COVID-19. V was pared by 5 bases and J by 3 bases, with 4 bases between. This CDR3 is built from 11 residues. From germline, CDR1 is SGHTA and CDR2 FQGNSA. Clones were read by immunoSEQ multiplex PCR, and TCRdb kept only the in-frame ones, dropping some. The sample records approximately 130,000 clones, roughly four fifths being singletons. This clone was found many times. The specimen was peripheral blood. This TCR was sampled from a man in his forties with active or convalescent COVID-19. The V and J genes are TRBV7-2 and TRBJ1-1; no firm D call. The CDR3 region has the DNA TGTGCCAGCAGCCAATACACTGAAGCTTTCTTT. Translated, it gives CASSQYTEAFF.